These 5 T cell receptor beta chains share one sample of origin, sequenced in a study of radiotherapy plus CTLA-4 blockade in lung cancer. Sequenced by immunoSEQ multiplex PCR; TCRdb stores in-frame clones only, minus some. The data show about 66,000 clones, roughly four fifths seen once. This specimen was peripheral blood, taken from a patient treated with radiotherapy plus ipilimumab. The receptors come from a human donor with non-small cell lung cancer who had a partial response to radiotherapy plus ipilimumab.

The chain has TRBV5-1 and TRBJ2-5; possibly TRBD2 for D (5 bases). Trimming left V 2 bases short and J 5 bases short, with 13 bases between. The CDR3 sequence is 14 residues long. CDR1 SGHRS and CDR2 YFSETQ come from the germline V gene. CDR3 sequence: CASSLGGGSETQYF. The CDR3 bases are TGCGCCAGCAGCTTAGGAGGCGGGTCGGAGACCCAGTACTTC. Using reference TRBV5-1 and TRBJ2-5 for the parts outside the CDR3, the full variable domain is KAGVTQTPRYLIKTRGQQVTLSCSPISGHRSVSWYQQTPGQGLQFLFEYFSETQRNKGNFPGRFSGRQFSNSRSEMNVSTLELGDSALYLCASSLGGGSETQYFGPGTRLLVL.

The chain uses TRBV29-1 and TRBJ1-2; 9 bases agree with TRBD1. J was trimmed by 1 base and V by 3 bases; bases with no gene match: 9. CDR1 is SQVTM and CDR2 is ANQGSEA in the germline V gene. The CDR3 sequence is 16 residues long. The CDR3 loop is CSVDWGEGQGNYGYTF. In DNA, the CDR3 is TGCAGCGTTGACTGGGGAGAGGGACAGGGTAACTATGGCTACACCTTC.

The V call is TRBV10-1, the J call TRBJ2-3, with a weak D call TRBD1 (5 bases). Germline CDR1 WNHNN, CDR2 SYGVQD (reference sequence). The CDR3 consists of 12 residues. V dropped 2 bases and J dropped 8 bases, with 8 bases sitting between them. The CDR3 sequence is CASSENQGTQYF. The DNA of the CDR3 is TGCGCCAGCAGTGAGAACCAGGGTACGCAGTATTTT.

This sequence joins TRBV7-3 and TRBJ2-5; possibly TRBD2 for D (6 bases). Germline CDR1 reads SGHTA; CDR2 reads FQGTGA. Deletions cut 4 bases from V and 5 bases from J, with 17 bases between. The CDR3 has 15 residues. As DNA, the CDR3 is TGTGCCAGCAGCTACCTCGGAGGGCCGGAGGAGACCCAGTACTTC. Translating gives CASSYLGGPEETQYF.

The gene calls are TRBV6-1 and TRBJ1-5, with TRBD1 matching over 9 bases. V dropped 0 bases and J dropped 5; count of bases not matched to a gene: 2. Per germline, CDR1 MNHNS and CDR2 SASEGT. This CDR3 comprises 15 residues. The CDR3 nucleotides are TGTGCCAGCAGTGAAGCGCGGACAGGGGATCAGCCCCAGCATTTT. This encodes CASSEARTGDQPQHF.